The clone carrying this TCR beta chain was seen a handful of times. As yet, its antigen is unknown. Germline assignment: CDR1 MNHNS and CDR2 SASEGT. This CDR3 has 13 residues. V gave up 5 bases and J gave up 4 bases, with 12 bases separating them. This sample stems from a study of identical twins. Study conclusions and caveats: The more abundant beta clonotypes in cord blood had fewer insertions, and memory repertoires did not show this. Twins showed weaker excess sharing in their beta out-of-frame sequences.

A universal primer site came from template switching; cDNA carried unique molecular identifiers. TCRdb called the 5' RACE reads again in MiXCR, with one record for every CDR3 protein. The sample records around 490,000 distinct CDR3 sequences, roughly an eighth being singletons. This sample was shared with a second study, whose subject was yellow fever vaccine responses in identical twins. That study adds: Convergence reportedly seemed to mark part of the twins' vaccine T cell response, with personalization marking the rest.

Sequenced material: CD4+ T cells sorted from blood. The chain links TRBV6-1 to TRBJ2-7, with a possible D match to TRBD2 (6 bases). This TCR was recovered from a woman in her late teens or twenties in good health. The CDR3 bases are TGTGCCAGCAGTCTCCACCGGGAGTACGAGCAGTACTTC. Its protein is CASSLHREYEQYF.